This TCR beta chain appears in the sequencing data of a study of read filtering for tumor transcriptome and immune sequencing. As for the study in general: Whole-transcriptome libraries were prepared after DNase treatment.

Study observations and caveats: Approximately 80% of IR-seq clonotypes had one read, totaling 3% to 4.5% of reads; RNA-seq: around 70% and 40%.

Many counts were recorded for this clonotype. No antigen is known for it. Sampling of bone marrow took place during active disease in every patient. From approximately 400 ng of RNA, a library with molecular barcoded alpha/delta and beta/gamma adaptors was made. TCRdb reprocessed the reads via MiXCR and lists one record per CDR3 protein. The sample consists of 100,000 to 150,000 distinct CDR3 sequences, roughly 13% of them appearing once. The sample comprised a population of CD138-negative cells sorted from bone marrow. The sequence came from a donor aged 40 or over with multiple myeloma.

CDR3 bases: TGTGCCAGCAGCCAAGCAGGGGCGGACTATGGCTACACCTTC. It encodes CASSQAGADYGYTF. The V and J genes are TRBV3-1 and TRBJ1-2; maybe TRBD1 (6 bases). This CDR3 region has 14 residues. Germline CDR1 and CDR2: LGHDT and YNNKEL (reference sequence). V lost 1 base, J lost 3 bases, and 9 bases lay in between. Drawing the rest from reference TRBV3-1 and TRBJ1-2, the complete variable domain is DTAVSQTPKYLVTQMGNDKSIKCEQNLGHDTMYWYKQDSKKFLKIMFSYNNKELIINETVPNRFSPKSPDKAHLNLHINSLELGDSAVYFCASSQAGADYGYTFGSGTRLTVV.